This T cell receptor beta chain was profiled in a study of neurological immune-mediated disorders. Regarding time point: technical triplicate 3. Input was over 800,000 sorted T cells, either CD4+ or CD8+. This clonotype was detected many times. Each CDR3 protein is one row after TCRdb ran MiXCR on the 5' RACE reads. The table lists 25,000 to 35,000 distinct CDR3 sequences, 15% to 20% of them singletons, with roughly 4.5% in the top ten. Germline-derived CDR1 and CDR2 are SGHDN and FVKESK. The ends lost 3 bases at V and 4 bases at J; junction bases unmatched: 1. The CDR3 is 15 amino acids. The sequenced sample was CD4+ T cells from blood. The receptor's source is a female donor with HTLV-1-associated myelopathy (HAM/TSP). The chain couples TRBV14 to TRBJ2-1; 12 bases match TRBD2. CDR3 coding DNA: TGTGCCAGCAGCCATACTAGCGGGGGGTACAATGAGCAGTTCTTC. Protein: CASSHTSGGYNEQFF.